The 24 T cell receptor beta chains given below trace back to one sample, sequenced in a study of T cell responses to AZD1222 COVID-19 vaccine. Clones were sequenced by immunoSEQ multiplex PCR, and TCRdb holds only the in-frame ones, with some missing. The sample has about 170,000 clones, just over 90% seen once. Here the sequenced sample was peripheral blood, taken on day 0 of AZD1222 vaccination. These receptors were obtained from an adult in good health.

This clone was recorded only once. The rearrangement uses TRBV24-1 and TRBJ1-1; D is uncertain. The CDR3 has 14 residues. V was shortened by 9 bases and J by 1 base, with 14 bases between the two germline ends. CDR1 and CDR2 from the germline V gene are KGHDR and SFDVKD. The CDR3 protein is CATGQGPRNTEAFF. The CDR3 region has the DNA TGTGCCACCGGTCAAGGTCCTCGGAACACTGAAGCTTTCTTT.

V and J are TRBV2 and TRBJ2-3, with TRBD1 matching over 9 bases. CDR3 length: 13 amino acids. V shed 6 bases and J 6 bases; nucleotides not matched to a gene: 4. CDR1 and CDR2 from the germline V gene are SNHLY and FYNNEI. This CDR3 reads CASRGDRDDTQYF. The CDR3 DNA reads TGTGCCAGCAGAGGGGACAGGGACGATACGCAGTATTTT.

The rearrangement uses TRBV5-1 and TRBJ2-7; 8 bases are a match to TRBD1. V was clipped by 4 bases and J by 3 bases; unmatched bases: 6. CDR3 size: 14 residues. CDR1 SGHRS and CDR2 YFSETQ come from the germline V gene. The DNA for the CDR3 is TGCGCCAGCAGCCAGGACAGGGATGTCTACGAGCAGTACTTC. This gives the protein CASSQDRDVYEQYF.

The chain has TRBV5-8 and TRBJ2-2; no firm D call. Germline assignment: CDR1 SGHTS and CDR2 YDEGEE. V lost 2 bases, J lost 3 bases, and 11 bases lay in between. CDR3 size: 15 residues. The CDR3 spells CASSLSQVHTGELFF. The CDR3 nucleotides are TGTGCCAGCAGCTTAAGCCAGGTCCACACCGGGGAGCTGTTTTTT.

The chain couples TRBV5-1 to TRBJ2-2; 7 nucleotides match TRBD1. The CDR3 length is 19 residues. Germline CDR1 and CDR2: SGHRS and YFSETQ. V trimming: 6 bases; J trimming: 2 bases; junction bases outside the gene matches: 19. The CDR3 sequence is CASTPSGGVPNPNTGELFF. In nucleotides, the CDR3 is TGCGCCAGCACCCCATCAGGGGGAGTCCCCAACCCCAACACCGGGGAGCTGTTTTTT.

This chain connects TRBV12-3 or TRBV12-4 to TRBJ1-2; D is perhaps TRBD1 (6 bases). This CDR3 has 13 residues. V shed 5 bases and J shed 6 bases, with 13 bases lying between them. The CDR3: CASSRGNRDGYTF. The CDR3 nucleotides read TGTGCCAGCAGTCGGGGTAACAGGGATGGCTACACCTTC.

Notes on this clone: Distinct nucleotide sequences in the sample also encode this CDR3. J is TRBJ1-2 and V is TRBV30, with no clear D. CDR1 and CDR2 (germline): GTSNPN, SVGIG (reference sequence). This CDR3 has 11 residues. The ends were cut back, 0 bases at V and 4 bases at J, with 3 bases in the middle. The CDR3 sequence: CAWSVGYGYTF. CDR3 bases: TGTGCCTGGAGTGTCGGCTATGGCTACACCTTC.

The chain carries TRBV2 and TRBJ2-7; tentatively, D is TRBD2 (6 bases). CDR3 length: 14 residues. Trimming pared 4 bases from V and 6 bases from J, leaving 16 bases between. In germline, CDR1 is SNHLY, CDR2 FYNNEI. CDR3 bases: TGTGCCAGCAGTGTCTCAGGAGGGGTCGGCGAGCAGTACTTC. It encodes CASSVSGGVGEQYF.

The chain couples TRBV2 to TRBJ1-2; D might be TRBD1 (5 bases). V gave up 6 bases and J gave up 6 bases, with 14 bases separating them. CDR1 and CDR2 (germline): SNHLY, FYNNEI. This CDR3 spans 13 amino acids. CDR3 sequence (DNA): TGTGCCAGCAGGGGGAGGGACTCGGATGGCTACACCTTC. Its translation is CASRGRDSDGYTF. Full variable domain (remainder filled in from reference TRBV2 and TRBJ1-2): EPEVTQTPSHQVTQMGQEVILRCVPISNHLYFYWYRQILGQKVEFLVSFYNNEISEKSEIFDDQFSVERPDGSNFTLKIRSTKLEDSAMYFCASRGRDSDGYTFGSGTRLTVV.

This chain links TRBV6-5 with TRBJ1-5; D is perhaps TRBD1 (6 bases). V lost 0 bases and J lost 5, with 8 bases in between. This CDR3 comprises 14 residues. Germline V gene lookup returns CDR1 MNHEY and CDR2 SVGAGI. The CDR3, as DNA: TGTGCCAGCAGTTACTCCACAGGGCATCAGCCCCAGCATTTT. As protein: CASSYSTGHQPQHF.

The chain recombines TRBV5-1 with TRBJ2-7, with no clear D. Germline V gene sequence: CDR1 SGHRS, CDR2 YFSETQ. V shed 0 bases and J shed 5 bases, with 12 bases lying between them. The CDR3 is 14 residues long. CDR3 in DNA: TGCGCCAGCAGCTTGGGAGCCGTAGGCCACGAGCAGTACTTC. It codes for CASSLGAVGHEQYF.

The V call is TRBV6-5, the J call TRBJ1-6; tentative D call: TRBD1 (5 bases). The CDR3 loop spans 14 amino acids. The ends were cut back, 7 bases at V and 5 bases at J, with 12 bases in the middle. CDR1 MNHEY and CDR2 SVGAGI come from the germline V gene. The DNA for the CDR3 is TGTGCCAGCAAAGCAGGGCCCCATAATTCACCCCTCCACTTT. Protein product: CASKAGPHNSPLHF.

The rearrangement links TRBV19 to TRBJ2-2; 8 bases are a match to TRBD2. Germline values: CDR1 LNHDA, CDR2 SQIVND (reference sequence). There are 17 residues in the CDR3. The J segment lost 2 bases and the V segment lost 3 bases, leaving 8 bases of the junction unmatched. CDR3 nucleotide sequence: TGTGCCAGTAGTATTTTCTGGCGGGAGGTTAACACCGGGGAGCTGTTTTTT. Translating gives CASSIFWREVNTGELFF.

The chain links TRBV5-1 to TRBJ2-5; D is unresolved. The V and J ends lost 4 bases and 2 bases respectively, with 9 bases between them. The CDR3 has 13 residues. Germline CDR1 is SGHRS and CDR2 is YFSETQ. The CDR3 DNA follows: TGCGCCAGCAGCCGGGCGAAACAAGAGACCCAGTACTTC. Translating it yields CASSRAKQETQYF.

The gene calls are TRBV21-1 and TRBJ2-2. TRBV21-1 is marked as a pseudogene. The CDR3 totals 14 residues. The CDR3 region is CASSITMNTGELFF. The CDR3 nucleotides are TGTGCCAGCAGCATAACCATGAACACCGGGGAGCTGTTTTTT.

The chain links TRBV2 to TRBJ2-2; D might be TRBD2 (5 bases). Germline CDR1 is SNHLY and CDR2 is FYNNEI. The CDR3 consists of 13 residues. V gave up 6 bases and J gave up 8 bases, with 13 bases separating them. The CDR3 reads CASSNLGGGELFF. In DNA form, the CDR3 reads TGTGCCAGCAGCAACCTAGGAGGAGGGGAGCTGTTTTTT.

V gene TRBV21-1 combines with J gene TRBJ1-2; the D segment call TRBD1 is taken from the table without a DNA check. TRBV21-1 is marked as a pseudogene. The CDR3 runs 18 residues. The chain's CDR3 is CASSKGIPRQGANYGYTF. In nucleotides, the CDR3 is TGTGCCAGCAGCAAAGGAATCCCCCGACAGGGAGCTAACTATGGCTACACCTTC.

This sequence joins TRBV6-5 and TRBJ1-2, with D possibly being TRBD1 (5 bases). CDR1 is MNHEY and CDR2 is SVGAGI in the germline V gene. Trimming left V 6 bases short and J 4 bases short, with 18 bases between. This CDR3 is built from 15 residues. This CDR3 reads CASRYGGSRSYGYTF. In DNA form, the CDR3 reads TGTGCCAGCAGATATGGGGGGAGCCGGAGCTATGGCTACACCTTC.

The chain carries TRBV19 and TRBJ2-2, with D unclear. With 0 bases removed from V and 6 bases from J, the gap between germline ends came to 8 bases. This CDR3 contains 14 residues. The germline CDR1 and CDR2 sequences are LNHDA and SQIVND (reference sequence). The CDR3 here is CASSIDSKSGELFF. The DNA of the CDR3 is TGTGCCAGTAGTATAGATAGTAAGTCCGGGGAGCTGTTTTTT.

The CDR3 loop is CASSPDSNQPQHF. As DNA, the CDR3 is TGTGCCAGCAGTCCGGACAGTAATCAGCCCCAGCATTTT. The rearrangement joins TRBV2 to TRBJ1-5; a possible D gene is TRBD1 (6 bases). The CDR3 consists of 13 residues. Per the germline V gene, CDR1 is SNHLY and CDR2 is FYNNEI. V lost 5 bases to trimming and J lost 4 bases, with 9 bases between them.

This sequence joins TRBV9 and TRBJ1-1, with D unclear. This CDR3 is built from 12 residues. Germline CDR1 reads SGDLS; CDR2 reads YYNGEE. V was trimmed by 3 bases and J by 10 bases, leaving 13 bases between them. For the CDR3, the DNA is TGTGCCAGCAGCGCCTCTTTTGAGTCAGCTTTCTTT. Encoded protein: CASSASFESAFF. Drawing the rest from reference TRBV9 and TRBJ1-1, the complete variable domain is DSGVTQTPKHLITATGQRVTLRCSPRSGDLSVYWYQQSLDQGLQFLIQYYNGEERAKGNILERFSAQQFPDLHSELNLSSLELGDSALYFCASSASFESAFFGQGTRLTVV.

V gene TRBV28 combines with J gene TRBJ2-1; TRBD1 might be the D (8 bases). Trimming left V 1 base short and J 6 bases short, with 13 bases between. The CDR3 spans 15 residues. CDR1 is MDHEN, CDR2 SYDVKM, per germline. The CDR3 nucleotides read TGTGCCAGCAGTTTATTAACAGGGGGGGCCAATGAGCAGTTCTTC. Amino acids: CASSLLTGGANEQFF.

The genes are TRBV24-1 and TRBJ2-3; TRBD1 agrees at 7 bases. The CDR3 extends over 17 amino acids. Germline V gene lookup returns CDR1 KGHDR and CDR2 SFDVKD. After removal of 3 bases from V and 1 base from J, the junction contained 9 bases not matched to a gene. CDR3 nucleotide sequence: TGTGCCACCAGTGATCCTACAGGGGTAGCAGGCACAGATACGCAGTATTTT. Translation: CATSDPTGVAGTDTQYF.

This clone appeared once. V and J are TRBV11-2 and TRBJ1-2; tentatively, D is TRBD1 (5 bases). The germline V and J ends were trimmed by 5 bases and 4 bases, with 8 bases remaining between them. Germline V CDR1 and CDR2: SGHAT, FQNNGV. The CDR3 covers 12 residues. As DNA, the CDR3 is TGTGCCAGCAGCACGGGGCCCTATGGCTACACCTTC. Amino acid sequence: CASSTGPYGYTF.